A selection of T cell receptor beta chains follows, all from one sample in a study of blood T cells in healthy people across ages. TCRdb reprocessed the 5' RACE reads via MiXCR and lists one record per CDR3 protein. The sample shows 700,000 or so distinct CDR3 sequences, 40% to 45% of them seen only once. Sample: blood. Every receptor here comes from an elderly man in good health. CDR3s include the opening cysteine and the closing phenylalanine or tryptophan. Some rows mark clone size as missing; the rest say once, few, many or name a class of expanded clone.

>14|TRBV28|-
CASSSPTGGYEQYF
>14|TRBV28|-
CASRGTGAAYEQYF
>15|TRBV7-2|-
CASSSQLLGGETQYF
>15|TRBV6-1|many
CASNLQGGLSYEQYF
>15|TRBV3-1|-
CASTRRSGRTDTQYF
>14|TRBV28|many
CASSLRGGRYEQYF
>17|TRBV27|-
CASSSPGRTGGKETQYF
>16|TRBV27|-
CASSSWGGVGTGTQYF
>14|TRBV6-2/TRBV6-3|-
CASSYAAATYEQYF
>11|TRBV29-1|-
CSGERRNGYTF
>15|TRBV5-4|-
CASSRAGTGVLRYTF
>16|TRBV21-1|few
CASSAVGLAARDTQYF
>15|TRBV5-1|many
CASSLAGGPSYEQYF
>15|TRBV4-1|-
CASSQVGNRREAQYF
>15|TRBV5-1|-
CASSSDSTTSYEQYF
>18|TRBV21-1|-
CASSNWRVPPYSNQPQHF
>14|TRBV7-2|-
CASSPGLLNQPQHF
>13|TRBV6-2/TRBV6-3|many
CASSSGVPDTQYF
>13|TRBV19|-
CASSMQAHYGYTF
>14|TRBV20-1|-
CSAESATGTYEQYF
>14|TRBV4-1|-
CASSQRHQNTEAFF
>13|TRBV6-2/TRBV6-3|few
CASSTGRWGTQYF
>15|TRBV5-1|many
CASSPSPGERYEQYF
>16|TRBV5-1|-
CASKGWAGLSYNEQFF
>11|TRBV28|few
CASSLQRQAFF
>15|TRBV27|many
CASSLYGLESDTQYF
>15|TRBV7-8|-
CASSLELGVGYEQYF
>14|TRBV20-1|many
CSASAGPTADTQYF
>16|TRBV2|few
CASSGEFGTATYEQYF
>15|TRBV27|once
CVSSLIGTGGNEQYF
>15|TRBV7-9|few
CASSLVTGYTDTQYF
>16|TRBV4-1|-
CASSHARTGNTGELFF
>16|TRBV7-9|few
CASSGLASLSTGELFF
>15|TRBV20-1|-
CSAGRLAGAHNEQFF
>14|TRBV3-1|few
CASSPGQGRSPLHF
>14|TRBV5-1|-
CASSLATPRDTQYF
>15|TRBV7-2|-
CASSLNLPSNQPQHF
>15|TRBV28|-
CTSSLRSGPLDTQYF
>15|TRBV19|-
CASRVLAGDYNEQFF
>15|TRBV7-9|-
CASSLTGGTGNEQFF
>14|TRBV20-1|-
CSAYHWSGADTQYF
>14|TRBV6-5|-
CASRNRASRSEQYF
>16|TRBV6-2/TRBV6-3|many
CASSYSASGRVSEQFF
>16|TRBV7-2|-
CASTYRKSGVMNEQFF
>16|TRBV6-2/TRBV6-3|-
CASSTRSIGGNTEAFF
>12|TRBV20-1|once
CSSREQTYGYTF
>15|TRBV6-2/TRBV6-3|-
CASNPRRGISGEQFF
>15|TRBV20-1|-
CSAHSGLAGGNEQFF
>15|TRBV20-1|few
CSAITRLKTYNEQFF
>16|TRBV20-1|-
CSARDDVLDGGGTQYF
>17|TRBV20-1|-
CSARDFGTGGMNTEAFF
>14|TRBV27|-
CASSLTQGTGELFF
>13|TRBV5-6|many
CASSFSGPYEQYF
>15|TRBV7-2|-
CASSPGKGSYNEQFF
>14|TRBV7-2|many
CASSLVQGVETQYF